The 30 T cell receptor beta chains presented below share a single source sample, sequenced in a study of regulatory T cells in long-lasting Graves disease. For TCR beta, libraries came from iRepertoire HTBI primers and Arm-PCR of CDR3 regions. TCRdb recomputed calls from the multiplex PCR reads with MiXCR, one row per CDR3 protein. Among roughly 700,000 distinct CDR3 sequences listed, around 30% were seen once. Described time point: persistent/refractory GD, antithyroid drugs over 5 years with positive TRAb. The TCR library was made from RNA extracted from PBMCs. The material sequenced was peripheral blood mononuclear cells (PBMCs), taken when the disease was refractory, from a patient treated with antithyroid drugs. Source of these receptors: a female donor with Graves disease.

The chain recombines TRBV4-1 with TRBJ1-1; D call uncertain. This CDR3 is 17 amino acids long. Germline V CDR1 and CDR2: MGHRA, YSYEKL. V was clipped by 3 bases and J by 0 bases, with 17 bases between them. The CDR3 protein is CASSQVGRTRLNTEAFF. In nucleotides, the CDR3 is TGCGCCAGCAGCCAGGTAGGCAGGACTAGATTGAACACTGAAGCTTTCTTT.

This clonotype has a handful of counts. This sequence joins TRBV7-9 and TRBJ1-6; TRBD1 is a possible D gene (5 bases). The germline V gene encodes CDR1 SEHNR and CDR2 FQNEAQ (reference sequence). This CDR3 is 13 amino acids long. V dropped 1 base and J dropped 8 bases, with 6 bases sitting between them. CDR3 coding DNA: TGTGCCAGCAGCTTAGAACAGGATTCACCCCTCCACTTT. The encoded protein is CASSLEQDSPLHF.

This clonotype appeared a few times. The genes are TRBV11-2 and TRBJ1-4; 7 nucleotides align to TRBD1. The CDR3 sequence is 13 residues long. The germline CDR1 and CDR2 sequences are SGHAT and FQNNGV. V was pared by 5 bases and J by 10 bases, with 7 bases of the junction left unmatched. CDR3 coding DNA: TGTGCCAGCAGCCAGAGACAGGGTGGAAAACTGTTTTTT. Amino acids: CASSQRQGGKLFF.

The chain is built from TRBV20-1 and TRBJ2-7, with TRBD2 matching over 9 bases. Losses at the gene ends were 6 bases for V and 2 bases for J; bases not matched to a gene: 11. The CDR3 has 15 amino acids. Germline V CDR1 and CDR2: DFQATT, SNEGSKA (reference sequence). In nucleotides, the CDR3 is TGCAGTGCCACCCTTCGGGCGGGAGGGCCCTACGAGCAGTACTTC. It specifies CSATLRAGGPYEQYF.

This clonotype occurred many times. This chain joins TRBV2 and TRBJ1-1, with 8 bases matching TRBD1. After removal of 6 bases from V and 7 bases from J, the junction contained 7 bases not matched to a gene. Germline loops: CDR1 SNHLY, CDR2 FYNNEI. This CDR3 region has 13 residues. CDR3 loop: CASSATGAFEAFF. DNA of the CDR3: TGTGCCAGCAGCGCGACAGGGGCATTTGAAGCTTTCTTT.

This chain links TRBV15 with TRBJ2-3; a possible D gene is TRBD1 (5 bases). From germline, CDR1 is LNHNV and CDR2 YYDKDF (reference sequence). The CDR3 extends over 19 amino acids. Trimming left V 0 bases short and J 0 bases short, with 19 bases between. The CDR3 DNA reads TGTGCCACCAGCAGAGATCAAGGGGAACCATACACTAGCACAGATACGCAGTATTTT. Amino acid sequence: CATSRDQGEPYTSTDTQYF.

The chain employs TRBV19 and TRBJ1-1; D might be TRBD1 (6 bases). There are 15 residues in the CDR3. CDR1 and CDR2 from the germline V gene are LNHDA and SQIVND (reference sequence). V lost 5 bases and J 1 base, leaving 14 bases between the germline ends. CDR3 DNA sequence: TGTGCCAGTAGTGCTTTTCCGGGACAGAACACTGAAGCTTTCTTT. Amino acids: CASSAFPGQNTEAFF.

V usage is TRBV6-5 and J usage is TRBJ2-5; the match to TRBD2 covers 8 bases. The CDR3 length is 16 residues. CDR1 is MNHEY, CDR2 SVGAGI, per germline. The V segment lost 2 bases and the J segment 5 bases; nucleotides outside the gene matches: 10. CDR3 DNA: TGTGCCAGCAGTTACCTCTACGGGGGGGAAAGGGAGACCCAGTACTTC. Encoded protein: CASSYLYGGERETQYF.

V usage is TRBV12-3 or TRBV12-4 and J usage is TRBJ2-1; possible D gene TRBD1, 5 bases. The CDR3 has 15 residues. Trimming took 3 bases from V and 0 from J, leaving 9 bases between them. The DNA for the CDR3 is TGTGCCAGCAGTTTGGGGCCAGGCTCCTACAATGAGCAGTTCTTC. Translation: CASSLGPGSYNEQFF.

This chain connects TRBV7-3 to TRBJ2-7; 7 bases map to TRBD1. Germline V lookup: CDR1 SGHTA, CDR2 FQGTGA. V dropped 5 bases and J dropped 0; count of bases not matched to a gene: 7. The CDR3 is 15 amino acids. Here the CDR3 reads CASSHTGDPSYEQYF. The CDR3 DNA sequence: TGTGCCAGCAGCCATACAGGGGACCCCTCCTACGAGCAGTACTTC.

The J gene is TRBJ1-6, the V gene TRBV11-2; weak D call: TRBD1 (5 bases). Trimming removed 8 bases from V and 9 bases from J, with 17 bases in between. The CDR3 has 14 amino acids. Germline V lookup: CDR1 SGHAT, CDR2 FQNNGV. CDR3 coding DNA: TGTGCCAGCTCACCAGACAAGGGGCCTTCACCCCTCCACTTT. Translating it yields CASSPDKGPSPLHF.

The gene calls are TRBV6-2 or TRBV6-3 and TRBJ2-7; TRBD2 aligns across 8 bases. Per the germline V gene, CDR1 is MNHEY and CDR2 is SVGEGT. After removal of 2 bases from V and 0 bases from J, the junction contained 3 bases not matched to a gene. This CDR3 region has 15 residues. CDR3 sequence reads: CASSYRAGASYEQYF. The CDR3 DNA follows: TGTGCCAGCAGTTACCGAGCGGGGGCCTCCTACGAGCAGTACTTC.

This clonotype has a handful of counts. The V gene is TRBV30, the J gene TRBJ1-2; no definite D call. The CDR3 runs 11 residues. The V gene's germline CDR1 is GTSNPN and CDR2 SVGIG (reference sequence). Between the trimmed V and J ends, which lost 0 bases and 9 bases, there was a span of 8 bases. The CDR3, as DNA: TGTGCCTGGAGTGTCCCGGGGAGCTACACCTTC. This encodes CAWSVPGSYTF. Complete variable domain (other parts from reference TRBV30 and TRBJ1-2): SQTIHQWPATLVQPVGSPLSLECTVEGTSNPNLYWYRQAAGRGLQLLFYSVGIGQISSEVPQNLSASRPQDRQFILSSKKLLLSDSGFYLCAWSVPGSYTFGSGTRLTVV.

In DNA form, the CDR3 reads TGTGCCAGCAGCCCTGGGACTAGCGGGATCAGTGAGACCCAGTACTTC. It codes for CASSPGTSGISETQYF. The rearrangement links TRBV3-1 to TRBJ2-5; 13 bases line up with TRBD2. CDR1 is LGHDT, CDR2 YNNKEL, per germline (reference sequence). This CDR3 region has 16 residues. V was clipped by 4 bases and J by 5 bases; unmatched bases: 7.

In this sample, this clonotype turned up a few times. The rearrangement uses TRBV7-9 and TRBJ2-2; 9 nucleotides agree with TRBD2. Trimming removed 7 bases from V and 1 base from J; junction bases left unmatched: 10. The CDR3 covers 17 residues. The germline gives CDR1 SEHNR, CDR2 FQNEAQ (reference sequence). CDR3 coding DNA: TGTGCCAGCACTTTGGGGTTAGCGGGAGTGAACACCGGGGAGCTGTTTTTT. This codes for CASTLGLAGVNTGELFF.

V gene TRBV7-9 combines with J gene TRBJ1-4, with D perhaps TRBD1 (6 bases). From germline, CDR1 is SEHNR and CDR2 FQNEAQ (reference sequence). V was pared by 5 bases and J by 7 bases, with 11 bases between. The CDR3 is 13 amino acids. The CDR3 sequence: CASSEGGVEKLFF. CDR3 bases: TGTGCCAGCAGCGAAGGGGGTGTTGAAAAACTGTTTTTT.

A few counts support this clonotype. The chain couples TRBV5-1 to TRBJ1-2; 10 nucleotides match TRBD1. Germline V gene sequence: CDR1 SGHRS, CDR2 YFSETQ. V dropped 5 bases and J dropped 4; count of bases not matched to a gene: 8. CDR3 size: 15 residues. CDR3 DNA sequence: TGCGCCAGCAGACTTCCGGGACAGGGGATCTATGGCTACACCTTC. Translated: CASRLPGQGIYGYTF.

This clonotype has a handful of counts. A much larger clone sits a single nucleotide away, making a read error possible. The J gene is TRBJ2-5, the V gene TRBV20-1; D is perhaps TRBD2 (5 bases). The germline V gene has CDR1 DFQATT and CDR2 SNEGSKA (reference sequence). CDR3 size: 15 residues. V dropped 4 bases and J dropped 5 bases, with 20 bases sitting between them. The CDR3 here is CSAKDFAEGWETQYF. DNA for the CDR3: TGCAGTGCTAAAGATTTTGCCGAGGGATGGGAGACCCAGTACTTC.

The chain combines TRBV7-9 with TRBJ1-1; D gene uncertain. The V gene's germline CDR1 is SEHNR and CDR2 FQNEAQ (reference sequence). Trimming removed 5 bases from V and 4 bases from J, with 8 bases in between. The CDR3 is 12 amino acids. DNA of the CDR3: TGTGCCAGCAGCGCCGGGAGCACTGAAGCTTTCTTT. Translation: CASSAGSTEAFF.

The table lists this clonotype with a few counts. CDR3 bases: TGTGCCAGCAGATTCCGGGAGAACACTGAAGCTTTCTTT. It translates to CASRFRENTEAFF. The chain employs TRBV19 and TRBJ1-1; no reliable D call. Trimming removed 9 bases at V and 1 base at J, with 12 bases between. The CDR3 runs 13 residues. Germline V gives CDR1 LNHDA, CDR2 SQIVND (reference sequence).

This clonotype was seen more than once but under ten times. The chain joins TRBV28 to TRBJ1-1, with no clear D. Germline V lookup: CDR1 MDHEN, CDR2 SYDVKM. The CDR3 extends over 12 amino acids. V dropped 5 bases and J dropped 9 bases, with 13 bases sitting between them. CDR3 sequence: CASSPYRGKAFF. As DNA, the CDR3 is TGTGCCAGCAGTCCCTACCGGGGAAAAGCTTTCTTT.

The chain joins TRBV29-1 to TRBJ1-2; D may be TRBD1 (5 bases). Germline lookup yields CDR1 SQVTM and CDR2 ANQGSEA. V shed 0 bases and J shed 0 bases, with 14 bases lying between them. The CDR3 runs 16 residues. In DNA form, the CDR3 reads TGCAGCGTTGAAGATCTACAGGCTTCAGCTAACTATGGCTACACCTTC. Protein sequence: CSVEDLQASANYGYTF.

The chain carries TRBV5-1 and TRBJ1-2; 7 bases align to TRBD1. The CDR3 length is 18 residues. In germline, CDR1 is SGHRS, CDR2 YFSETQ. Trimming cost V 4 bases and J 2 bases; bases outside gene matches: 17. CDR3 protein: CASSPVLGTVELNYGYTF. The CDR3 region has the DNA TGCGCCAGCAGCCCCGTGTTAGGGACAGTGGAACTGAACTATGGCTACACCTTC.

This chain uses TRBV7-6 with TRBJ2-3; 7 bases match TRBD1. V was clipped by 5 bases and J by 2 bases; unmatched bases: 7. The CDR3 covers 15 residues. The germline V gene has CDR1 SGHVS and CDR2 FNYEAQ. CDR3 nucleotide sequence: TGTGCCAGCAGCCCAAGGGACAGATCCACAGATACGCAGTATTTT. Encoded protein: CASSPRDRSTDTQYF.

This clonotype was counted only a few times. The chain recombines TRBV6-5 with TRBJ1-6; TRBD1 agrees at 9 bases. V was clipped by 4 bases and J by 7 bases; unmatched bases: 5. The CDR3 spans 15 residues. Germline CDR1 MNHEY, CDR2 SVGAGI. The CDR3 here is CASSSRDRVNSPLHF. DNA of the CDR3: TGTGCCAGCAGTTCAAGGGACAGGGTCAATTCACCCCTCCACTTT.

In this sample, this clonotype turned up a few times. This rearrangement joins TRBV11-2 to TRBJ2-2; a weak D match, TRBD2 (7 bases). The CDR3 runs to 18 residues. V was cut by 4 bases and J by 6 bases, with 24 bases left in between. Looked up from germline, CDR1 is SGHAT and CDR2 is FQNNGV. The CDR3 region is CASSSLGASSGLAGELFF. CDR3 coding DNA: TGTGCCAGCAGCTCCTTGGGGGCATCTAGCGGTCTGGCCGGGGAGCTGTTTTTT.

The chain couples TRBV11-2 to TRBJ1-2, with 7 bases identical to TRBD1. CDR1 is SGHAT, CDR2 FQNNGV, per germline. CDR3 length: 15 residues. Germline trimming cut 4 bases from V and 4 bases from J; bases unmatched to any gene: 9. The CDR3 sequence is CASSSPRGPTYGYTF. The CDR3 DNA reads TGTGCCAGCAGCTCGCCGAGGGGGCCTACCTATGGCTACACCTTC.

This clonotype has a handful of counts. V usage is TRBV11-2 and J usage is TRBJ1-6; TRBD1 matches 8 bases. In germline, CDR1 is SGHAT, CDR2 FQNNGV. Germline trimming cut 6 bases from V and 4 bases from J; bases unmatched to any gene: 2. This CDR3 region has 14 residues. CDR3 DNA sequence: TGTGCCAGCAGTTACAGGGGGTATAATTCACCCCTCCACTTT. It is translated as CASSYRGYNSPLHF.

This chain joins TRBV27 and TRBJ2-7; D may be TRBD1 (5 bases). The V gene lost 3 bases and the J gene lost 5 bases, with 14 bases spanning the gap. The CDR3 spans 14 residues. Germline loops: CDR1 MNHEY, CDR2 SMNVEV (reference sequence). The CDR3 loop is CASSFVGPGHEQYF. The CDR3 DNA is TGTGCCAGCAGTTTTGTGGGGCCCGGGCACGAGCAGTACTTC.

This clonotype was recorded many times. CDR3 amino acids: CSVATGGRNTEAFF. CDR3 in DNA: TGCAGCGTTGCGACAGGGGGCCGGAACACTGAAGCTTTCTTT. This chain joins TRBV29-1 and TRBJ1-1, with 10 bases aligning to TRBD1. Germline values: CDR1 SQVTM, CDR2 ANQGSEA. The length of the CDR3 is 14 residues. V shed 4 bases, J shed 1 base, and the junction held 3 bases outside the gene matches.